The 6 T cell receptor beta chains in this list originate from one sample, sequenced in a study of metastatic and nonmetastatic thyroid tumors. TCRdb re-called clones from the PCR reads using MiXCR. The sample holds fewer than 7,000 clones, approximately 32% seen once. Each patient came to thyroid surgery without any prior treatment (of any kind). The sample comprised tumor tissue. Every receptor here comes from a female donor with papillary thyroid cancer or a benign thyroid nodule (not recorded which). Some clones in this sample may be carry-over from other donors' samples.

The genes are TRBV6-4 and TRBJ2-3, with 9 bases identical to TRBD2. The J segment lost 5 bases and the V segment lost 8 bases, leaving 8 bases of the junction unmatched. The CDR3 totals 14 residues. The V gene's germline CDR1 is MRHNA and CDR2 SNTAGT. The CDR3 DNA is TGTGCCAGCGGGATGGTAGCGGGAGAAGATACGCAGTATTTT. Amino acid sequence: CASGMVAGEDTQYF.

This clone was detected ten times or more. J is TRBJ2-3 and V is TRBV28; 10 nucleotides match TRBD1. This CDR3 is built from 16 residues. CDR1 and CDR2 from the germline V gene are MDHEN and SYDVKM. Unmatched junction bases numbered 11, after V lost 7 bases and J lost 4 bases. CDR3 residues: CASTPAGTGVADTQYF. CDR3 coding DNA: TGTGCCAGCACCCCCGCCGGGACAGGGGTCGCAGATACGCAGTATTTT.

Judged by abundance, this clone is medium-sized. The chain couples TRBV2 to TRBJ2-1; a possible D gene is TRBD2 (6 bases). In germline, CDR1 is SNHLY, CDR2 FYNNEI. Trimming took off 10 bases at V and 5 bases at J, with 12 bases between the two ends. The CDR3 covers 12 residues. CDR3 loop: CATRRGNNEQFF. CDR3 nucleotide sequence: TGTGCCACCCGTCGGGGGAACAATGAGCAGTTCTTC.

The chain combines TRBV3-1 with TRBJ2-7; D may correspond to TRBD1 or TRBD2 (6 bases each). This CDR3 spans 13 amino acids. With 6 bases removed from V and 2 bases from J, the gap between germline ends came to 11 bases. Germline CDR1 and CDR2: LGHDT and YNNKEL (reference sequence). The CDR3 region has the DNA TGTGCCAGCAGAGGGGGGTTCCCCTACGAGCAGTACTTC. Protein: CASRGGFPYEQYF.

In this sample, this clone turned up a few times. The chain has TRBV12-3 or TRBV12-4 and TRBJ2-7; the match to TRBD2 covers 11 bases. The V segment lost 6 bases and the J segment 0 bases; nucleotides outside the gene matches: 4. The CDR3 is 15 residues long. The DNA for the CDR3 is TGTGCCAGCAGACGAACTAGCGGGAGCTCCTACGAGCAGTACTTC. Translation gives CASRRTSGSSYEQYF.

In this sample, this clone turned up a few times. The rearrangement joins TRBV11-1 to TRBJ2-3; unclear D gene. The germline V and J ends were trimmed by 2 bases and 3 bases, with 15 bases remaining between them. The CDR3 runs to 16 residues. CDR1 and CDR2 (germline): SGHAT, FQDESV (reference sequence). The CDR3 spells CASSLSKGQATDTQYF. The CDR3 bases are TGTGCCAGCAGCTTAAGTAAGGGTCAGGCTACAGATACGCAGTATTTT.